This T cell receptor (beta chain) was found in a study of beta chain features in type 1 diabetes. Study-wide findings and caveats: Across all four CD4+ subsets, people with type 1 diabetes showed modestly shorter TCRB CDR3s. VDJ junctions from patients with type 1 diabetes contained fewer insertions and more deletions.

Sorting gave populations that all exceeded 98% purity. There are 11 residues in the CDR3. Germline V gives CDR1 SQVTM, CDR2 ANQGSEA. Of note for this clone: The target antigen is unknown.

cDNA synthesis used the whole RNA isolate, giving expressed TCRB sequences. Average reads per stem cell-like memory T cell sample were some 980,000. Sequencing used immunoSEQ multiplex PCR; TCRdb keeps in-frame clones, though not all of them. The table includes approximately 58,000 clones, 60% to 70% detected once. Sequencing input: stem cell memory CD4+ T cells from blood. The sequence was obtained from a woman in her 30s with type 1 diabetes. The chain employs TRBV29-1 and TRBJ2-5; D unresolved. The last part of the DNA fits TRBJ2-7 better; the J call may be wrong. The CDR3 DNA follows: TGCAGCGTTGTTCTAAGTTACGAGCAGTACTTC. Protein: CSVVLSYEQYF.